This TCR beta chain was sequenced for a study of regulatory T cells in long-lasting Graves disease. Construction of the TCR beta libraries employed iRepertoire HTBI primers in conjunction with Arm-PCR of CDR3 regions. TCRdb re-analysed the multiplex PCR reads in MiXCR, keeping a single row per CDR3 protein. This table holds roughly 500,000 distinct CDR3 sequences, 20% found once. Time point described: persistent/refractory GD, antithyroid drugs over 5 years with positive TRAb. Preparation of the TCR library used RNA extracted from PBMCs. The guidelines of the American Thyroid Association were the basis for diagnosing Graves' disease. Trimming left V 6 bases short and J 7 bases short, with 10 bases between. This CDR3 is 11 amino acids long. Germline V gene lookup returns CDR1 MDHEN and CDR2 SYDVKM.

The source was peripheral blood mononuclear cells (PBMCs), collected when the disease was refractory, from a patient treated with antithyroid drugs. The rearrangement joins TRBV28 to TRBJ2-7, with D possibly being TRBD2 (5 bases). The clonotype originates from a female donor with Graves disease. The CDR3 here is CASRGLLEQYF. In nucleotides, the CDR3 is TGTGCCAGCAGAGGACTTCTGGAGCAGTACTTC.